The 22 T cell receptor beta chains below were found in one sample sequenced in a study of blood T cell repertoires in COVID-19. The method was immunoSEQ multiplex PCR; TCRdb's version includes in-frame clones alone and lacks a portion of them. Of 200,000 or so clones detected, roughly three quarters appear once; the ten largest clones hold 15% to 20%. The sample was peripheral blood. These receptors all stem from a man aged 55-75 years with active or convalescent COVID-19.

V and J are TRBV7-8 and TRBJ2-7; 9 bases align to TRBD2. From germline, CDR1 is SGHVS and CDR2 FQNEAQ. V trimming: 4 bases; J trimming: 6 bases; junction bases outside the gene matches: 13. The CDR3 totals 16 residues. The CDR3, as DNA: TGTGCCAGCAGCTCCAACCGATTAGCGGGAGTGGGCGAGCAGTACTTC. This sequence encodes CASSSNRLAGVGEQYF.

This chain links TRBV30 with TRBJ2-1; weak D call: TRBD2 (6 bases). The CDR3 length is 11 residues. V was cut by 8 bases and J by 10 bases, with 15 bases left in between. CDR1 GTSNPN and CDR2 SVGIG come from the germline V gene (reference sequence). Here the CDR3 DNA reads TGTGCCCTGCAAGGAGGGAACGAGCAGTTCTTC. It yields the protein CALQGGNEQFF. The whole variable domain, filled in from reference TRBV30 and TRBJ2-1, reads SQTIHQWPATLVQPVGSPLSLECTVEGTSNPNLYWYRQAAGRGLQLLFYSVGIGQISSEVPQNLSASRPQDRQFILSSKKLLLSDSGFYLCALQGGNEQFFGPGTRLTVL.

The chain carries TRBV9 and TRBJ1-4; D is undetermined. This CDR3 has 15 residues. V lost 2 bases, J lost 6 bases, and 14 bases lay in between. The V gene's germline CDR1 is SGDLS and CDR2 YYNGEE. DNA of the CDR3: TGTGCCAGCAGCGTCTCCGTGAGGGTAGATGAAAAACTGTTTTTT. It encodes CASSVSVRVDEKLFF.

The chain carries TRBV29-1 and TRBJ2-7, with a tentative D call TRBD1 (7 bases). From germline, CDR1 is SQVTM and CDR2 ANQGSEA. The CDR3 extends over 16 amino acids. V dropped 4 bases and J dropped 1 base, with 20 bases sitting between them. The CDR3 DNA follows: TGCAGCGTTGTCTTCCAGAGGACAGGACTATCCTACGAGCAGTACTTC. It encodes CSVVFQRTGLSYEQYF.

The genes are TRBV7-9 and TRBJ1-1, with D perhaps TRBD1 (5 bases). Germline loops: CDR1 SEHNR, CDR2 FQNEAQ (reference sequence). CDR3 length: 15 amino acids. V lost 1 base to trimming and J lost 0 bases, with 9 bases between them. CDR3 protein: CASSLVGAVNTEAFF. Here the CDR3 DNA reads TGTGCCAGCAGCTTAGTTGGGGCAGTGAACACTGAAGCTTTCTTT.

The rearrangement links TRBV12-3 or TRBV12-4 to TRBJ2-5, with TRBD1 matching 9 bases. This CDR3 region has 13 residues. With V trimmed by 6 bases and J by 5 bases, 4 bases remained unmatched. CDR3: CASRQGAGETQYF. The DNA for the CDR3 is TGTGCCAGCAGACAGGGGGCCGGGGAGACCCAGTACTTC.

This clone was observed a few times. The chain joins TRBV28 to TRBJ2-7; TRBD2 matches 12 bases. From germline, CDR1 is MDHEN and CDR2 SYDVKM. Trimming cost V 1 base and J 7 bases; bases outside gene matches: 20. The CDR3 consists of 20 residues. The CDR3 nucleotides read TGTGCCAGCAGTTTATTGGGGGAGGGAAAGACTAGCGGGAGAGTGGGTGAGCAGTACTTC. Protein: CASSLLGEGKTSGRVGEQYF. The variable domain in full, completed from reference TRBV28 and TRBJ2-7, reads DVKVTQSSRYLVKRTGEKVFLECVQDMDHENMFWYRQDPGLGLRLIYFSYDVKMKEKGDIPEGYSVSREKKERFSLILESASTNQTSMYLCASSLLGEGKTSGRVGEQYFGPGTRLTVT.

The chain couples TRBV28 to TRBJ2-7; 8 bases are shared with TRBD2. V gave up 6 bases and J gave up 6 bases; unmatched junction bases: 16. The CDR3 contains 16 residues. Per germline, CDR1 MDHEN and CDR2 SYDVKM. This CDR3 reads CASSHLGASGYGEQYF. CDR3 bases: TGTGCCAGCAGCCATTTGGGAGCTAGCGGGTATGGCGAGCAGTACTTC.

The chain has TRBV9 and TRBJ2-1, with D perhaps TRBD1 (7 bases). The CDR3 has 15 amino acids. Trimming removed 2 bases at V and 3 bases at J, with 12 bases between. Germline CDR1 SGDLS, CDR2 YYNGEE. CDR3 bases: TGTGCCAGCAGCGTCGGGCAGGGGGGCTACAATGAGCAGTTCTTC. It yields the protein CASSVGQGGYNEQFF.

The J gene is TRBJ1-1, the V gene TRBV18; possibly TRBD1 for D (5 bases). The V gene's germline CDR1 is KGHSH and CDR2 LQKENI. The V end was cut by 5 bases, the J end by 5 bases, with 15 bases between. CDR3 size: 14 residues. CDR3 sequence reads: CASSNPGGGTEAFF. CDR3 sequence (DNA): TGTGCCAGCTCAAATCCTGGGGGAGGGACTGAAGCTTTCTTT.

The chain uses TRBV5-1 and TRBJ2-7, with D unresolved. Germline CDR1 reads SGHRS; CDR2 reads YFSETQ. Trimming pared 1 base from V and 7 bases from J, leaving 9 bases between. CDR3 length equals 12 residues. The CDR3 bases are TGCGCCAGCAGCTTGTTCTCCGGGGAGCAGTACTTC. Its protein product is CASSLFSGEQYF. The whole variable domain, remainder taken from reference TRBV5-1 and TRBJ2-7, is KAGVTQTPRYLIKTRGQQVTLSCSPISGHRSVSWYQQTPGQGLQFLFEYFSETQRNKGNFPGRFSGRQFSNSRSEMNVSTLELGDSALYLCASSLFSGEQYFGPGTRLTVT.

The chain combines TRBV6-6 with TRBJ2-1, with a possible D match to TRBD2 (6 bases). Trimming cost V 2 bases and J 2 bases, with 13 bases left between them. There are 16 residues in the CDR3. Per the germline V gene, CDR1 is MNHNY and CDR2 is SVGAGI (reference sequence). CDR3 bases: TGTGCCAGCAGTTACGTCTCCGGGACTCCCTACAATGAGCAGTTCTTC. Translation gives CASSYVSGTPYNEQFF.

The rearrangement uses TRBV3-1 (or the pseudogene TRBV3-2) and TRBJ2-6; 8 bases match TRBD2. Looked up from germline, CDR1 is LGHDT and CDR2 is YNNKEL (reference sequence). The CDR3 consists of 17 residues. The junction had 6 bases not matched to a gene; V was cut back by 3 bases and J by 2 bases. The CDR3 bases are TGTGCCAGCAGCCAGCCAGCGGGAGCACCTGGGGCCAACGTCCTGACTTTC. Translation: CASSQPAGAPGANVLTF.

The chain recombines TRBV29-1 with TRBJ2-5, with a possible D match to TRBD1 (5 bases). The V end was cut by 2 bases, the J end by 5 bases, with 12 bases between. The length of the CDR3 is 13 residues. The germline V gene encodes CDR1 SQVTM and CDR2 ANQGSEA. CDR3 protein: CSVERQGMETQYF. Written as DNA, the CDR3 is TGCAGCGTTGAAAGGCAGGGTATGGAGACCCAGTACTTC.

This sequence joins TRBV7-9 and TRBJ1-1; 7 bases agree with TRBD1. The germline V gene has CDR1 SEHNR and CDR2 FQNEAQ (reference sequence). Trimming removed 4 bases from V and 5 bases from J; junction bases left unmatched: 10. The CDR3 sequence is 15 residues long. This CDR3 is CASSSVTGIGTEAFF. In DNA form, the CDR3 reads TGTGCCAGCAGCTCCGTGACAGGGATAGGGACTGAAGCTTTCTTT. The entire variable domain, with the rest obtained from reference TRBV7-9 and TRBJ1-1, is as follows: DTGVSQNPRHKITKRGQNVTFRCDPISEHNRLYWYRQTLGQGPEFLTYFQNEAQLEKSRLLSDRFSAERPKGSFSTLEIQRTEQGDSAMYLCASSSVTGIGTEAFFGQGTRLTVV.

The chain links TRBV3-1 (or the pseudogene TRBV3-2) to TRBJ2-3; TRBD2 matches at 7 bases. The CDR3 has 17 residues. Germline CDR1 LGHDT, CDR2 YNNKEL (reference sequence). The V and J ends lost 3 bases and 1 base, in that order; junction bases with no gene match: 10. CDR3 in DNA: TGTGCCAGCAGCCACGGCAGCCTAGCGGTAGGCACAGATACGCAGTATTTT. As protein: CASSHGSLAVGTDTQYF.

V usage is TRBV7-2 and J usage is TRBJ2-5; D perhaps matches TRBD2 (5 bases). The germline V and J ends were trimmed by 5 bases and 9 bases, with 16 bases remaining between them. The CDR3 extends over 13 amino acids. Germline CDR1 reads SGHTA; CDR2 reads FQGNSA. CDR3 DNA sequence: TGTGCCAGCAGCCCAGGCGCGGGCTCCGCCCAGTACTTC. Its protein product is CASSPGAGSAQYF.

This clone has a handful of counts. The chain has TRBV7-8 and TRBJ2-3, with 8 bases lining up with TRBD2. This CDR3 has 16 amino acids. V shed 2 bases, J shed 4 bases, and the junction held 8 bases outside the gene matches. Germline V gene sequence: CDR1 SGHVS, CDR2 FQNEAQ. The DNA of the CDR3 is TGTGCCAGCAGCTTATTATACGGGAGGGATGCAGATACGCAGTATTTT. Translating gives CASSLLYGRDADTQYF.

The V call is TRBV11-1, the J call TRBJ1-1; perhaps TRBD1 as D (6 bases). Germline assignment: CDR1 SGHAT and CDR2 FQDESV (reference sequence). Trimming took off 5 bases at V and 4 bases at J, with 17 bases between the two ends. The CDR3 is 15 residues long. The CDR3 here is CASSPGGRGGTEAFF. The CDR3 bases are TGTGCCAGCAGCCCGGGGGGGCGCGGAGGCACTGAAGCTTTCTTT.

The chain recombines TRBV27 with TRBJ2-3; D possibly corresponds to TRBD1 (6 bases). The V end lost 6 bases, the J end lost 8 bases, and 15 bases lay between the germline ends. Per germline, CDR1 MNHEY and CDR2 SMNVEV (reference sequence). The length of the CDR3 is 13 residues. DNA of the CDR3: TGTGCCAGCAGGAAGACAGGTGCAGGTACGCAGTATTTT. Translating gives CASRKTGAGTQYF.

V gene TRBV3-1 (or the pseudogene TRBV3-2) combines with J gene TRBJ2-1, with TRBD2 matching 11 bases. This CDR3 region has 17 residues. The junction had 12 bases not matched to a gene; V was cut back by 3 bases and J by 8 bases. Germline V gene data show CDR1 as LGHDT and CDR2 as YNNKEL (reference sequence). The chain's CDR3 is CASSQLTSGNGRDEQFF. CDR3 coding DNA: TGTGCCAGCAGCCAGTTGACTAGCGGGAACGGACGCGATGAGCAGTTCTTC.

This clone was observed once. The chain has TRBV7-3 and TRBJ2-2, with TRBD1 identical over 11 bases. The germline V gene has CDR1 SGHTA and CDR2 FQGTGA. CDR3 length: 20 residues. Unmatched junction bases numbered 16, after V lost 5 bases and J lost 2 bases. The CDR3 loop is CASSPPPGQGENRNTGELFF. Written as DNA, the CDR3 is TGTGCCAGCAGCCCACCTCCGGGACAGGGGGAAAATAGAAACACCGGGGAGCTGTTTTTT.